The TCR beta chain described here comes from a study of blood T cell repertoires in COVID-19. At the level of the study: Sites in the United States, Italy and Spain provided acute and convalescent COVID-19 samples. The analysed material was cDNA or gDNA that came from T cells, B-cell-depleted T cells, or PBMCs.

Using immunoSEQ multiplex PCR, the repertoire was profiled, and TCRdb retains in-frame clones only, with some absent. Of about 230,000 clones detected, roughly nine tenths appear once; the ten largest clones hold 3.1%. Self-reported history from a screening survey and questionnaire set each donor's cohort. This CDR3 is 14 amino acids long. The V gene end was trimmed by 7 bases and the J gene end by 0 bases; junction bases not matched to a gene: 2. The germline CDR1 and CDR2 sequences are MNHEY and SMNVEV (reference sequence). The chain uses TRBV27 and TRBJ2-1; 8 bases are shared with TRBD2. The clonotype originates from a woman in her 50s in a cohort exposed to, infected with or recovered from COVID-19 (not recorded which). Sequenced material: PBMCs or T cells enriched from blood (not recorded which). The CDR3 DNA reads TGTGCCAGCAAGCGGGGGATCTCCTACAATGAGCAGTTCTTC. It yields the protein CASKRGISYNEQFF.